Listed here are 8 T cell receptor beta chains from one sample, sequenced in a study of blood T cell repertoires in COVID-19. TCRdb's copy holds only in-frame clones and misses some; the assay was immunoSEQ multiplex PCR. The table lists 200,000 to 300,000 clones, roughly 88% of them singletons. What was sequenced was PBMCs or T cells enriched from blood (not recorded which). The receptors derive from a woman in her 50s who had recovered from COVID-19.

The rearrangement joins TRBV27 to TRBJ2-2, with TRBD1 matching 10 bases. This CDR3 has 16 amino acids. V shed 6 bases and J 2 bases; nucleotides not matched to a gene: 6. Germline V gives CDR1 MNHEY, CDR2 SMNVEV (reference sequence). CDR3 in amino acids: CASRRRDRGNTGELFF. CDR3 sequence (DNA): TGTGCCAGCAGGCGACGGGACAGGGGAAACACCGGGGAGCTGTTTTTT.

The chain couples TRBV6-2 or TRBV6-3 to TRBJ2-5; D is possibly TRBD2 (6 bases). Germline V gives CDR1 MNHEY, CDR2 SVGEGT. The CDR3 covers 15 residues. V was cut by 0 bases and J by 5 bases, with 13 bases left in between. The CDR3 nucleotides are TGTGCCAGCAGTTACTCAGGGGCAGGAGGGGAGACCCAGTACTTC. Protein product: CASSYSGAGGETQYF.

This clone is a singleton in its sample. The J gene is TRBJ2-1, the V gene TRBV18, with 9 bases matching TRBD1. V lost 0 bases and J lost 4; bases outside the gene matches: 7. Germline CDR1 KGHSH, CDR2 LQKENI. The length of the CDR3 is 17 residues. The CDR3 sequence is CASSPPRGDRAYNEQFF. CDR3 in DNA: TGTGCCAGCTCACCACCCCGGGGGGACAGGGCTTACAATGAGCAGTTCTTC.

The V and J genes are TRBV7-3 and TRBJ1-3, with TRBD1 matching over 7 bases. CDR3 length: 17 amino acids. CDR1 SGHTA and CDR2 FQGTGA come from the germline V gene. Unmatched junction bases numbered 12, after V lost 1 base and J lost 6 bases. CDR3 nucleotides: TGTGCCAGCAGCTTAATTCCCGACAGGGCGGATTCAAACACCATATATTTT. Amino acids: CASSLIPDRADSNTIYF.

The gene calls are TRBV9 and TRBJ2-6; tentatively, D is TRBD1 (6 bases). The CDR3 extends over 15 amino acids. The V gene's germline CDR1 is SGDLS and CDR2 YYNGEE. V was clipped by 6 bases and J by 4 bases, with 14 bases between them. DNA for the CDR3: TGTGCCAGCACCGCAGGGGCCATGGGGGCCAACGTCCTGACTTTC. This codes for CASTAGAMGANVLTF.

In this sample, this clone turned up a few times. This chain connects TRBV19 to TRBJ1-2, with D tentatively TRBD1 (5 bases). The length of the CDR3 is 13 residues. CDR1 and CDR2 from the germline V gene are LNHDA and SQIVND (reference sequence). Trimming pared 8 bases from V and 2 bases from J, leaving 12 bases between. CDR3 residues: CASRQRSNYGYTF. Here the CDR3 DNA reads TGTGCCAGTCGACAGCGAAGCAACTATGGCTACACCTTC.

The V and J genes are TRBV21-1 and TRBJ2-5; the D segment call TRBD2 is taken from the table without a DNA check. TRBV21-1 is a pseudogene segment. The CDR3 runs 17 residues. DNA of the CDR3: TGTGCCAGCAGCAAAAATGGCGGCGGTCCCAAACAAGAGACCCAGTACTTC. Protein sequence: CASSKNGGGPKQETQYF.

The chain carries TRBV7-3 and TRBJ2-3; D remains ambiguous. Germline CDR1 and CDR2: SGHTA and FQGTGA. V gave up 3 bases and J gave up 1 base, with 11 bases separating them. The CDR3 loop spans 15 amino acids. CDR3 sequence (DNA): TGTGCCAGCAGCTTGGGTGGGCTCCGCACAGATACGCAGTATTTT. Protein sequence: CASSLGGLRTDTQYF.